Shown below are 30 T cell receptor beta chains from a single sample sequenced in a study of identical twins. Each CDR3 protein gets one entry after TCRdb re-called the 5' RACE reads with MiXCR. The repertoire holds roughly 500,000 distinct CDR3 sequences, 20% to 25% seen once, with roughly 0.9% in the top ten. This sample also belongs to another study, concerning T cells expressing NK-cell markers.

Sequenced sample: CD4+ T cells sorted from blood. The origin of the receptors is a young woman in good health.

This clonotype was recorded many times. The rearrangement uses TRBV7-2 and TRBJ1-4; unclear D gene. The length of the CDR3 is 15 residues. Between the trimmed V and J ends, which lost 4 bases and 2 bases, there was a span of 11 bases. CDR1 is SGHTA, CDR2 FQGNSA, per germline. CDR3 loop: CASSSVGTTNEKLFF. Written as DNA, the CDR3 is TGTGCCAGCAGCTCCGTAGGAACTACTAATGAAAAACTGTTTTTT.

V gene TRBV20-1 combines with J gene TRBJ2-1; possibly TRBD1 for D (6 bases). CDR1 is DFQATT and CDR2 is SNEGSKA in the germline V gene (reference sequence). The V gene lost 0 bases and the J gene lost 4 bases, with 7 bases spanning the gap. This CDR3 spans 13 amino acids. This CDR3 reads CSAREGAYNEQFF. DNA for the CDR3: TGCAGTGCTAGAGAGGGGGCATACAATGAGCAGTTCTTC.

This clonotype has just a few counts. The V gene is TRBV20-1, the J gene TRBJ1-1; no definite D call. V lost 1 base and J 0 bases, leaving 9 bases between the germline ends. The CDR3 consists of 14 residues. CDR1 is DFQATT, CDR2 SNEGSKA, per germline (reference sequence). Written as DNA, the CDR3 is TGCAGTGCTAGAGCGCGCAGTATGAACACTGAAGCTTTCTTT. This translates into CSARARSMNTEAFF.

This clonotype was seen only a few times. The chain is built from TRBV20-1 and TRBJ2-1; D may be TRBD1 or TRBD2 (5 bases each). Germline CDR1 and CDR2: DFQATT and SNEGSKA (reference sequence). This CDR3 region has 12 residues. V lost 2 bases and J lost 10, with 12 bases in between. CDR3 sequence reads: CSARKGTREQFF. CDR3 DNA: TGCAGTGCTAGAAAAGGGACGAGAGAGCAGTTCTTC.

The CDR3: CASSSPRVAGDNEQFF. CDR3 DNA: TGTGCCAGCAGTTCTCCGAGGGTAGCGGGGGACAATGAGCAGTTCTTC. The chain recombines TRBV12-3 or TRBV12-4 with TRBJ2-1; 9 bases fit TRBD2. The CDR3 length is 16 residues. With V trimmed by 4 bases and J by 5 bases, 9 bases remained unmatched.

CDR3 sequence (DNA): TGCAGTGCTAGAGATCAGGGTGTTGAGCAGTTCTTC. This gives the protein CSARDQGVEQFF. The genes are TRBV20-1 and TRBJ2-1; tentatively, D is TRBD1 (5 bases). The germline V and J ends were trimmed by 0 bases and 9 bases, with 9 bases remaining between them. The CDR3 extends over 12 amino acids. From germline, CDR1 is DFQATT and CDR2 SNEGSKA (reference sequence).

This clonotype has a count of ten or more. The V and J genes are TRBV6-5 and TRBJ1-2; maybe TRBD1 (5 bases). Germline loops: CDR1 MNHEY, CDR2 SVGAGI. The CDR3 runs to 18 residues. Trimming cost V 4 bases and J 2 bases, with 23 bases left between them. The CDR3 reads CASSSRTGTARENYGYTF. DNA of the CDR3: TGTGCCAGCAGTTCCCGAACCGGGACGGCCCGGGAGAACTATGGCTACACCTTC.

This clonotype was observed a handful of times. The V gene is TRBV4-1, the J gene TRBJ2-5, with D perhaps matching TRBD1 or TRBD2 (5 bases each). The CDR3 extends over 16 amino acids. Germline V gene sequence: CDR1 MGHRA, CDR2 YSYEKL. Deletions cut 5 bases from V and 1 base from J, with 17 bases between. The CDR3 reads CASSATPYGGQETQYF. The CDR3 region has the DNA TGCGCCAGCAGCGCGACACCATATGGGGGCCAAGAGACCCAGTACTTC.

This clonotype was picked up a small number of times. The CDR3 sequence: CSALYPSGELFF. The CDR3 coding sequence is TGCAGTGCCCTCTACCCGTCCGGGGAGCTGTTTTTT. V and J are TRBV20-1 and TRBJ2-2; D is uncertain. The germline V and J ends were trimmed by 6 bases and 6 bases, with 11 bases remaining between them. In germline, CDR1 is DFQATT, CDR2 SNEGSKA (reference sequence). The CDR3 loop spans 12 amino acids.

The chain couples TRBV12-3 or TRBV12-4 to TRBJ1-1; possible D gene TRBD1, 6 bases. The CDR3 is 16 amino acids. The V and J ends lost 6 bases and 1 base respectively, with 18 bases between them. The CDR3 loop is CASSLGGAVRNTEAFF. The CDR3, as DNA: TGTGCCAGCAGCCTAGGGGGGGCGGTTAGGAACACTGAAGCTTTCTTT.

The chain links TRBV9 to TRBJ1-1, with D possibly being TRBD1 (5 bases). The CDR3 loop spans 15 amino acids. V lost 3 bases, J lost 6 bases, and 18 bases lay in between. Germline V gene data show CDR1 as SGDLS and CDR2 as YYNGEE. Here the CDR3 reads CASSGGVGYEAEAFF. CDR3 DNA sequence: TGTGCCAGCAGCGGGGGGGTAGGCTACGAAGCTGAAGCTTTCTTT.

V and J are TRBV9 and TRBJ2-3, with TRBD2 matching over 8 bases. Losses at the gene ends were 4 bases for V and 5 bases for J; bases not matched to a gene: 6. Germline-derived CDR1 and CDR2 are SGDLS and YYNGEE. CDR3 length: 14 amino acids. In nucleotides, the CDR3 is TGTGCCAGCAGCCGAGCGGGAGCAAGAGATACGCAGTATTTT. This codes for CASSRAGARDTQYF. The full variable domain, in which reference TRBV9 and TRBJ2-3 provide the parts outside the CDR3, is DSGVTQTPKHLITATGQRVTLRCSPRSGDLSVYWYQQSLDQGLQFLIQYYNGEERAKGNILERFSAQQFPDLHSELNLSSLELGDSALYFCASSRAGARDTQYFGPGTRLTVL.

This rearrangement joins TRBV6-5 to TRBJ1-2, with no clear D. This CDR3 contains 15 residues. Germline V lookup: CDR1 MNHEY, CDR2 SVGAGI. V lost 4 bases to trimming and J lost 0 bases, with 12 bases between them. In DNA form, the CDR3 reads TGTGCCAGCAGTTCCGACACCCTCACTAACTATGGCTACACCTTC. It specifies CASSSDTLTNYGYTF.

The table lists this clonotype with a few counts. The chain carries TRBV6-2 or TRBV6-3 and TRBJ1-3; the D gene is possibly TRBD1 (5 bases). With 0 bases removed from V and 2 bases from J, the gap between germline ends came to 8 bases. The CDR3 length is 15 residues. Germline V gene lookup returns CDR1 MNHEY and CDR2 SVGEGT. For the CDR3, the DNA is TGTGCCAGCAGTTACTCCTCAGGGACTGGAAACACCATATATTTT. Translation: CASSYSSGTGNTIYF.

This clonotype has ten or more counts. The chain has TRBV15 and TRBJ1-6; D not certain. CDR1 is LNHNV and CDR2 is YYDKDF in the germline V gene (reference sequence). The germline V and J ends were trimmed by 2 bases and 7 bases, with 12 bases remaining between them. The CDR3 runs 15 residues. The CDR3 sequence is CATSRSGNPNSPLHF. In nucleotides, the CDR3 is TGTGCCACCAGCAGATCCGGGAACCCCAATTCACCCCTCCACTTT.

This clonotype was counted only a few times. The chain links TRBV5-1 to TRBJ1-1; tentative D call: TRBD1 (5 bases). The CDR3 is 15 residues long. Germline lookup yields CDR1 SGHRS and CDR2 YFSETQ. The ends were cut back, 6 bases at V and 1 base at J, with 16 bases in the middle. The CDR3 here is CASIRTAGRNTEAFF. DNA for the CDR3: TGCGCCAGCATCCGGACGGCGGGACGGAACACTGAAGCTTTCTTT.

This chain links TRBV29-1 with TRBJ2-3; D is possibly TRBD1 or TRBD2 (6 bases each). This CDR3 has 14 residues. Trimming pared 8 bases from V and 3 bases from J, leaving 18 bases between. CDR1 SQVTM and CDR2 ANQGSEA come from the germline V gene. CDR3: CSSEGGPGTDTQYF. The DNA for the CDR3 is TGCAGCTCCGAAGGGGGGCCTGGAACAGATACGCAGTATTTT.

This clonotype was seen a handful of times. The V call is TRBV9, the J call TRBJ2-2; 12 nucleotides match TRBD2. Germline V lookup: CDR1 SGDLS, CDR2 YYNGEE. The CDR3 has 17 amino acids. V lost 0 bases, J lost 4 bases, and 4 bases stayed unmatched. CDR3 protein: CASSVERLAGVTGELFF. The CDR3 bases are TGTGCCAGCAGCGTAGAAAGACTAGCGGGAGTCACCGGGGAGCTGTTTTTT.

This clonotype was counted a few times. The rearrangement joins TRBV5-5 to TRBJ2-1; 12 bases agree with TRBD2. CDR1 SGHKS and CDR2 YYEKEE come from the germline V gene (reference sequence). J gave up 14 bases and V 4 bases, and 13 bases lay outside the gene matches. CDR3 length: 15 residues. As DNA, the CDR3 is TGTGCCAGCAGCCCCGATTTGCTAGCGGGAGGGCCAGAGTTCTTC. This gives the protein CASSPDLLAGGPEFF.

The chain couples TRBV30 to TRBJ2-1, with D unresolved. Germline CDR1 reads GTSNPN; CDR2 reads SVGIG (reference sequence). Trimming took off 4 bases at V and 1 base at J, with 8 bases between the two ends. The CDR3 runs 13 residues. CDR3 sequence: CAWIGPSYNEQFF. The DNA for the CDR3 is TGTGCCTGGATTGGCCCGTCCTACAATGAGCAGTTCTTC. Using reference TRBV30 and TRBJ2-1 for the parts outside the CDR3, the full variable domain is SQTIHQWPATLVQPVGSPLSLECTVEGTSNPNLYWYRQAAGRGLQLLFYSVGIGQISSEVPQNLSASRPQDRQFILSSKKLLLSDSGFYLCAWIGPSYNEQFFGPGTRLTVL.

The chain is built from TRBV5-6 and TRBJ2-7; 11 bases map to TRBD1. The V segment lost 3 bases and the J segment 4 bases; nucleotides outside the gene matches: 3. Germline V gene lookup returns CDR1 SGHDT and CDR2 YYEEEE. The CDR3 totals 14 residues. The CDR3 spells CASSWGDRGYEQYF. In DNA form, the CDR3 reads TGTGCCAGCAGCTGGGGGGACAGGGGGTACGAGCAGTACTTC.

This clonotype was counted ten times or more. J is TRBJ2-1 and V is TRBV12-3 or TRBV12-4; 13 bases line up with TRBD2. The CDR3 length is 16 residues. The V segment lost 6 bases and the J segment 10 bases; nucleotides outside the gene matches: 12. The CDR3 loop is CASSPRGGLAGWEQFF. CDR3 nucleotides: TGTGCCAGCAGCCCCCGAGGGGGACTAGCGGGGTGGGAGCAGTTCTTC.

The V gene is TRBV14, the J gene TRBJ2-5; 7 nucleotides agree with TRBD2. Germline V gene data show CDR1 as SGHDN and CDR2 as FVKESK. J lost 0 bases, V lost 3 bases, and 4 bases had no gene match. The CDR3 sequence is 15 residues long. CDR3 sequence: CASSHLSGNQETQYF. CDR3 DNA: TGTGCCAGCAGCCACCTAAGCGGGAACCAAGAGACCCAGTACTTC. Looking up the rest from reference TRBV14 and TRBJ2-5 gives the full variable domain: EAGVTQFPSHSVIEKGQTVTLRCDPISGHDNLYWYRRVMGKEIKFLLHFVKESKQDESGMPNNRFLAERTGGTYSTLKVQPAELEDSGVYFCASSHLSGNQETQYFGPGTRLLVL.

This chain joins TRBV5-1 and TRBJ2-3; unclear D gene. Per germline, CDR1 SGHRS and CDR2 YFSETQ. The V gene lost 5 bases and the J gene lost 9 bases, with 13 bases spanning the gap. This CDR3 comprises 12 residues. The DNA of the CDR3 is TGCGCCAGCAGTCATAAGGCGATGACGCAGTATTTT. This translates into CASSHKAMTQYF.

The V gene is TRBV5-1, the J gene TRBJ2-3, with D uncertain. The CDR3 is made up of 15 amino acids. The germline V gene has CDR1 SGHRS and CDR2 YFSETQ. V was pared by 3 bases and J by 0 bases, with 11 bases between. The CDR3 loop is CASSSITQSTDTQYF. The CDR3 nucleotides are TGCGCCAGCAGCTCGATAACGCAGAGCACAGATACGCAGTATTTT. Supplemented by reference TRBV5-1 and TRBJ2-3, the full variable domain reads KAGVTQTPRYLIKTRGQQVTLSCSPISGHRSVSWYQQTPGQGLQFLFEYFSETQRNKGNFPGRFSGRQFSNSRSEMNVSTLELGDSALYLCASSSITQSTDTQYFGPGTRLTVL.

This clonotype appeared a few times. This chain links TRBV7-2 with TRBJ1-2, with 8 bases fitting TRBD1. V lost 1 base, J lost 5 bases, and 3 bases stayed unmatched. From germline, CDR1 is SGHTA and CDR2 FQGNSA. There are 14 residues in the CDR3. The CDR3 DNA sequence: TGTGCCAGCAGCTTAGTACAGGGGGGATATGGCTACACCTTC. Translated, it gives CASSLVQGGYGYTF.

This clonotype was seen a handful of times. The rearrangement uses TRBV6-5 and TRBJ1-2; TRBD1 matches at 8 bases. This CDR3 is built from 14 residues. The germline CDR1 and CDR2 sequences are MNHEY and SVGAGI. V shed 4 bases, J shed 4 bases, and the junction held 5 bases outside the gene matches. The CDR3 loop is CASSFSDRGYGYTF. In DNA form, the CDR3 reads TGTGCCAGCAGTTTTAGCGACAGGGGCTATGGCTACACCTTC.

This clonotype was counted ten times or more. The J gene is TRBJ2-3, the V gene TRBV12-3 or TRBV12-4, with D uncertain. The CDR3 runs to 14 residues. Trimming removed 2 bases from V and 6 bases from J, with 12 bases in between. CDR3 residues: CASSLSGQVDTQYF. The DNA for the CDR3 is TGTGCCAGCAGTTTATCTGGGCAGGTGGATACGCAGTATTTT.

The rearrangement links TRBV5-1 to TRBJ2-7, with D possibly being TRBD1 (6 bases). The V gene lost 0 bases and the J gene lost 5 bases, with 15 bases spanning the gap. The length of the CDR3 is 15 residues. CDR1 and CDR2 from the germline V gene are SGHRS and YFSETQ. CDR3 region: CASSLEKQGTHEQYF. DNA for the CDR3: TGCGCCAGCAGCTTGGAGAAACAGGGAACCCACGAGCAGTACTTC.

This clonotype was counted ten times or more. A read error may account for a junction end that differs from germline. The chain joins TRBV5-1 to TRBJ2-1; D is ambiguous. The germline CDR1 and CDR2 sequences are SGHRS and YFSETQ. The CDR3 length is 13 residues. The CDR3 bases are TGTGCCAGCAGCTTAGGATTAGGGAATGAGCAGTTCTTC. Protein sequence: CASSLGLGNEQFF. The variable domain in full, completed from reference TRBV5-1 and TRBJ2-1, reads KAGVTQTPRYLIKTRGQQVTLSCSPISGHRSVSWYQQTPGQGLQFLFEYFSETQRNKGNFPGRFSGRQFSNSRSEMNVSTLELGDSALYLCASSLGLGNEQFFGPGTRLTVL.